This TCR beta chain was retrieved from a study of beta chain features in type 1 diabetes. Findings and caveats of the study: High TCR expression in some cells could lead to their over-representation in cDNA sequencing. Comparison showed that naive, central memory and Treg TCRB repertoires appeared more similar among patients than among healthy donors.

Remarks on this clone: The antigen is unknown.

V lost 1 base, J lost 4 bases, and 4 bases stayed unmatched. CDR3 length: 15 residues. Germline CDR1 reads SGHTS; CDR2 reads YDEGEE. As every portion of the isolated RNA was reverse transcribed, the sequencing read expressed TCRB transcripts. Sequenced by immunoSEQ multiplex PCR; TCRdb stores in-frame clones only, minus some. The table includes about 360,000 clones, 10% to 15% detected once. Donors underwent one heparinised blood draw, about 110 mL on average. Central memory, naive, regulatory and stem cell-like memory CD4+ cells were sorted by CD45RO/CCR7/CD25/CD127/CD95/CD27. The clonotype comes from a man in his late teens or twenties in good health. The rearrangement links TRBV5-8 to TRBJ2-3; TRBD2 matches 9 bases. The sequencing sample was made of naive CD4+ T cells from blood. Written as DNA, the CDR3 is TGTGCCAGCAGCTTGAAACTAGCGGGCGCAGATACGCAGTATTTT. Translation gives CASSLKLAGADTQYF.